The entry below describes one T cell receptor (beta chain). This clonotype was seen a single time. Which antigen it targets is not known. Per-base quality was not reported, and no clone a single base away is much larger than it. One read provides weak support. Libraries were built with multiplex PCR. Data came from an Illumina HiSeq 4000. iRepertoire HTBI primers and Arm-PCR amplification of CDR3 regions were used to construct TCR beta libraries. PCR products were gel purified before sequencing. Turning to the authors' computational methods: Across samples, around 62 TRBV and 12 to 15 TRBJ segments were identified and used for gene usage analysis of CDR3 amino acid clonotypes. COPE and FqMerger were used to merge filtered high-quality paired reads into contigs. BLAST was used to align contigs to IMGT TRBV, TRBD and TRBJ reference genes, and CDR3 was defined according to IMGT. Any clonotype with a frequency above 0.1% was classified as a highly expanded clone. Repertoire diversity was measured by Shannon entropy, and V-J evenness by the Gini coefficient. Clonotypes shared by more than one individual were considered public. TCRdb trimmed the raw reads at Q25, called clones with MiXCR and kept productive beta chains. Merged by CDR3 protein, the rows form single entries marked with the most common genes and DNA. What appears here as the V and J calls and clone size reflects TCRdb's work, not the paper's. The sample yields about 370,000 distinct CDR3 sequences; about a sixth were counted once. About 20% of the sample is taken by the ten largest.

According to the study, the label for this sample's time point signals: newly diagnosed GD, antithyroid drugs for less than 3 months. For both TCR sequencing and RNA sequencing, RNA was extracted from PBMCs using TRIzol. The diagnosis of Graves' disease was made according to American Thyroid Association guidelines. Patients for the study were recruited at an endocrinology department in Xi'an, China. Each patient gave approximately 9.7 milliliters of peripheral blood, collected in an EDTA anticoagulant tube. PBMCs were isolated by Ficoll Paque Plus density gradient separation without further T cell sorting. An Agilent 2100 Bioanalyzer and agarose gel were used to check RNA quality, and a NanoDrop 2000 was used to measure RNA concentration. V is clipped by 2 bases and J by 2 bases, and the sequence between their germline boundaries is 17 bases long. The germline V gene provides CDR1 SGHRS and CDR2 YFSETQ. The CDR3, cysteine through phenylalanine, is 16 amino acids long. Only CDR3 DNA remains: 48 bases, in frame from the first base.

This record comes from a study of regulatory T cells in long-lasting Graves disease (dated by TCRdb to the early 2020s). About the full investigation: Newly diagnosed Graves' disease patients had taken antithyroid drugs for less than 3 months. Persistent Graves' disease patients were compared with newly diagnosed Graves' disease patients by peripheral blood TCR sequencing and RNA sequencing. The study took place in China and was registered as a clinical trial. A total of some 35 samples underwent TCR sequencing: some 13 from persistent and around 20 from newly diagnosed Graves' disease patients. Summary of the overall study and its limitations: Patients with persistent disease shared more public clonotypes (around 2,700) than newly diagnosed patients did (around 980). The authors acknowledged the small sample size as a limitation that may reduce accuracy. Sequencing and analysis were limited to the TCR beta chain. Persistent disease showed preferential use of TRBV28, TRBJ1-2 and TRBJ2-5, whereas newly diagnosed disease favored TRBV20-1 and TRBJ2-1. Lower TCR Shannon entropy and fewer highly expanded clones were observed in persistent Graves' disease patients than in newly diagnosed patients, which suggested clonal expansion. The study examined only peripheral blood because the primary lesion, thyroid tissue, could not be accessed.

The chain is made from TRBV5-1 and TRBJ2-7; the D gene could be TRBD1 or TRBD2, each one agreeing over 5 bases. The receptor was isolated from a female donor with Graves disease. The sequencing here drew on peripheral blood mononuclear cells (PBMCs), taken at new diagnosis, from a patient treated with antithyroid drugs. The CDR3 protein sequence reads: CASSFFPGRSTYEQYF. The DNA sequence follows: TGCGCCAGCAGCTTTTTCCCGGGACGGTCCACCTACGAGCAGTACTTC. Full variable domain (CDR3 extended with the reference TRBV5-1 and TRBJ2-7 proteins): KAGVTQTPRYLIKTRGQQVTLSCSPISGHRSVSWYQQTPGQGLQFLFEYFSETQRNKGNFPGRFSGRQFSNSRSEMNVSTLELGDSALYLCASSFFPGRSTYEQYFGPGTRLTVT.